This T cell receptor beta chain was recorded in a study of molecular identifiers for immune sequencing clone quantification. The germline V gene encodes CDR1 LNHDA and CDR2 SQIVND (reference sequence). The CDR3 length is 15 residues. Study-level points and caveats: Clones above 20 RNA copies contained over 97% of effector molecules and under 1% of naive molecules.

With RNA at 10%, 30% or 50%, naive CD8 libraries came from about 20,000 to 1,000,000 sorted cells. The sample holds a few counts of this clonotype. What it binds is not known. Mismatch with germline at one junction end may stem from a read error. Previously reported methods and listed TCR primers produced the bulk TCR libraries. A single record per CDR3 protein comes from TCRdb applying MiXCR to the PCR reads. The sample has hundreds of thousands of distinct CDR3 sequences; over 25% are singletons. The specimen was naive CD8+ T cells from blood, with Jurkat cell RNA spiked in. Indicated subset: FACS-sorted CD8+CD4-CCR7+CD45RA+ naive T cells. V and J are TRBV19 and TRBJ1-5, with D unresolved. The sequence was collected from a human donor in good health. Some libraries in this study had Jurkat cell RNA spiked in. The CDR3 is CASSIWAFSDQPQHF. DNA of the CDR3: TGTGCCAGTAGTATATGGGCATTTAGCGATCAGCCCCAGCATTTT.